This is a list of T cell receptor beta chains from one sample in a study of T-cell memory formation after mild COVID-19. TCRdb fed the 5' RACE reads into MiXCR, producing one record per CDR3 protein. In the table there are 170,000 or so distinct CDR3 sequences, roughly 28% of which are singletons. Sequencing was carried out using PBMCs or a T cell subset sorted from them (not recorded which). The receptors come from an adult woman who had mild COVID-19 (a few samples of this study predate the infection). Cell type and time point are not known. The CDR3 runs from the conserved cysteine through the conserved F or W. A D gene is named only where the DNA matches it firmly. Not every row has a clone size; where given, it reads once, few, many or a size class.

clone_size: .; v_call: TRBV7-9; j_call: TRBJ2-1; d_call: .; cdr3_aa: CASSTQEGGNEQFF; cdr3_nt: TGTGCCAGCAGCACACAGGAGGGGGGGAATGAGCAGTTCTTC
clone_size: few; v_call: TRBV7-8; j_call: TRBJ2-3; d_call: .; cdr3_aa: CASSEEGATDTQYF; cdr3_nt: TGTGCCAGCAGCGAAGAAGGGGCCACAGATACGCAGTATTTT
clone_size: .; v_call: TRBV10-3; j_call: TRBJ2-2; d_call: .; cdr3_aa: CAISEPGGELFF; cdr3_nt: TGTGCCATCAGTGAGCCAGGAGGGGAGCTGTTTTTT
clone_size: .; v_call: TRBV4-1; j_call: TRBJ2-2; d_call: TRBD1; cdr3_aa: CASSTSGQGDLNTGELFF; cdr3_nt: TGCGCCAGCAGTACCTCGGGACAGGGGGACCTGAACACCGGGGAGCTGTTTTTT
clone_size: few; v_call: TRBV4-2; j_call: TRBJ2-1; d_call: .; cdr3_aa: CASSQDRRSYNEQFF; cdr3_nt: TGTGCCAGCAGCCAAGATAGGCGGTCCTACAATGAGCAGTTCTTC
clone_size: .; v_call: TRBV12-3/TRBV12-4; j_call: TRBJ1-5; d_call: .; cdr3_aa: CASKFQANQPQHF; cdr3_nt: TGTGCCAGCAAATTCCAGGCAAATCAGCCCCAGCATTTT
clone_size: .; v_call: TRBV6-4; j_call: TRBJ2-1; d_call: TRBD2; cdr3_aa: CASSAHSGSSNEQFF; cdr3_nt: TGTGCCAGCAGTGCCCATAGCGGGAGTAGCAATGAGCAGTTCTTC
clone_size: .; v_call: TRBV27; j_call: TRBJ2-3; d_call: TRBD2; cdr3_aa: CASSSPGTRAIDTQYF; cdr3_nt: TGTGCCAGCAGTTCGCCCGGGACTAGGGCCATTGATACGCAGTATTTT
clone_size: .; v_call: TRBV18; j_call: TRBJ2-3; d_call: .; cdr3_aa: CASSPGTLETNTQYF; cdr3_nt: TGTGCCAGCTCACCGGGGACTTTGGAGACTAATACGCAGTATTTT
clone_size: .; v_call: TRBV6-6; j_call: TRBJ2-3; d_call: TRBD2; cdr3_aa: CASSSLLERGTTDTQYF; cdr3_nt: TGTGCCAGCAGCTCCCTTTTAGAGCGGGGGACCACAGATACGCAGTATTTT
clone_size: .; v_call: TRBV9; j_call: TRBJ1-1; d_call: .; cdr3_aa: CASSDDGYTEAFF; cdr3_nt: TGTGCCAGCAGCGATGACGGATACACTGAAGCTTTCTTT
clone_size: .; v_call: TRBV7-6; j_call: TRBJ2-7; d_call: TRBD2; cdr3_aa: CASSLTSGGAGQYF; cdr3_nt: TGTGCCAGCAGTCTTACTAGCGGGGGGGCCGGGCAGTACTTC
clone_size: once; v_call: TRBV4-3; j_call: TRBJ2-7; d_call: TRBD1; cdr3_aa: CASSQGGTGFYEQYF; cdr3_nt: TGCGCCAGCAGCCAAGGGGGGACAGGCTTCTACGAGCAGTACTTC
clone_size: .; v_call: TRBV5-1; j_call: TRBJ1-6; d_call: .; cdr3_aa: CASSHWGSEGSPLHF; cdr3_nt: TGCGCCAGCAGCCACTGGGGGTCCGAGGGTTCACCCCTCCACTTT
clone_size: few; v_call: TRBV6-6; j_call: TRBJ1-5; d_call: TRBD1; cdr3_aa: CASSYPGNRGQGFDQPQHF; cdr3_nt: TGTGCCAGCAGTTACCCGGGTAATAGAGGACAGGGGTTTGATCAGCCCCAGCATTTT
clone_size: .; v_call: TRBV5-6; j_call: TRBJ2-7; d_call: .; cdr3_aa: CASSLPSSTYEQYF; cdr3_nt: TGTGCCAGCAGCTTGCCGAGCAGTACCTACGAGCAGTACTTC
clone_size: .; v_call: TRBV12-3/TRBV12-4; j_call: TRBJ2-2; d_call: TRBD2; cdr3_aa: CASSTTSASGELFF; cdr3_nt: TGTGCCAGCAGCACGACTAGCGCCAGCGGGGAGCTGTTTTTT
clone_size: .; v_call: TRBV7-2; j_call: TRBJ2-7; d_call: .; cdr3_aa: CASSPGHEQYF; cdr3_nt: TGTGCCAGCAGCCCAGGCCACGAGCAGTACTTC
clone_size: once; v_call: TRBV5-5; j_call: TRBJ2-1; d_call: TRBD2; cdr3_aa: CASTWMRESVDEQFF; cdr3_nt: TGTGCCAGCACCTGGATGCGGGAGTCGGTTGATGAGCAGTTCTTC
clone_size: .; v_call: TRBV7-2; j_call: TRBJ2-1; d_call: .; cdr3_aa: CASSALDNLGEQFF; cdr3_nt: TGTGCCAGCAGCGCGCTAGATAATCTAGGGGAGCAGTTCTTC
clone_size: .; v_call: TRBV28; j_call: TRBJ1-1; d_call: .; cdr3_aa: CASSNTDYTTQAFF; cdr3_nt: TGTGCCAGCAGTAATACAGATTATACGACCCAAGCTTTCTTT
clone_size: .; v_call: TRBV29-1; j_call: TRBJ2-7; d_call: .; cdr3_aa: CSVRQLHEQYF; cdr3_nt: TGCAGCGTCAGACAGCTCCACGAGCAGTACTTC
clone_size: .; v_call: TRBV7-6; j_call: TRBJ2-1; d_call: .; cdr3_aa: CASSSQNSEEQFF; cdr3_nt: TGTGCCAGCAGCTCGCAAAACAGCGAGGAGCAGTTCTTC
clone_size: .; v_call: TRBV6-1; j_call: TRBJ2-6; d_call: .; cdr3_aa: CASSEGTGANVLTF; cdr3_nt: TGTGCCAGCAGTGAAGGCACTGGGGCCAACGTCCTGACTTTC
clone_size: once; v_call: TRBV12-3/TRBV12-4; j_call: TRBJ2-5; d_call: .; cdr3_aa: CASSWGGWDGTQYF; cdr3_nt: TGTGCCAGCAGCTGGGGCGGATGGGATGGGACCCAGTACTTC
clone_size: .; v_call: TRBV4-2; j_call: TRBJ2-4; d_call: .; cdr3_aa: CASSQASDLAKNIQYF; cdr3_nt: TGTGCCAGCAGCCAAGCTTCGGACCTAGCCAAAAACATTCAGTACTTC
clone_size: .; v_call: TRBV4-1; j_call: TRBJ2-6; d_call: .; cdr3_aa: CASKGPGANVLTF; cdr3_nt: TGCGCCAGCAAGGGCCCCGGGGCCAACGTCCTGACTTTC
clone_size: .; v_call: TRBV9; j_call: TRBJ2-1; d_call: .; cdr3_aa: CASSGPGTNSYNEQFF; cdr3_nt: TGTGCCAGCAGCGGCCCCGGGACAAACTCCTACAATGAGCAGTTCTTC
clone_size: .; v_call: TRBV24-1; j_call: TRBJ2-7; d_call: TRBD2; cdr3_aa: CATSDPSGDTYEQYF; cdr3_nt: TGTGCCACCAGTGATCCTAGCGGGGACACCTACGAGCAGTACTTC
clone_size: .; v_call: TRBV11-1; j_call: TRBJ2-3; d_call: .; cdr3_aa: CASSQGDTQYF; cdr3_nt: TGTGCCAGCAGCCAGGGGGATACGCAGTATTTT
clone_size: .; v_call: TRBV6-5; j_call: TRBJ1-6; d_call: .; cdr3_aa: CASRLLTGPFPLHF; cdr3_nt: TGTGCCAGCAGACTGCTCACGGGACCTTTCCCCCTCCACTTT
clone_size: .; v_call: TRBV5-1; j_call: TRBJ2-2; d_call: TRBD1; cdr3_aa: CASSLNSGGGSTGELFF; cdr3_nt: TGCGCCAGCAGCTTGAATTCAGGGGGCGGATCGACCGGGGAGCTGTTTTTT
clone_size: few; v_call: TRBV7-2; j_call: TRBJ1-2; d_call: TRBD1; cdr3_aa: CASSADRVYGYTF; cdr3_nt: TGTGCCAGCAGCGCGGACAGGGTTTATGGCTACACCTTC
clone_size: few; v_call: TRBV11-2; j_call: TRBJ2-1; d_call: TRBD2; cdr3_aa: CASSSLAGVYNEQFF; cdr3_nt: TGTGCCAGCAGCTCGCTAGCGGGAGTCTACAATGAGCAGTTCTTC
clone_size: .; v_call: TRBV20-1; j_call: TRBJ2-1; d_call: .; cdr3_aa: CSAPQPGVYNEQFF; cdr3_nt: TGCAGTGCTCCCCAACCGGGGGTATACAATGAGCAGTTCTTC
clone_size: many; v_call: TRBV12-3/TRBV12-4; j_call: TRBJ1-4; d_call: .; cdr3_aa: CASRGDNLEKLFF; cdr3_nt: TGTGCCAGCAGGGGGGACAACCTTGAAAAACTGTTTTTT
clone_size: few; v_call: TRBV29-1; j_call: TRBJ1-1; d_call: .; cdr3_aa: CSVEVWVFSNTEAFF; cdr3_nt: TGCAGCGTTGAAGTATGGGTTTTCTCGAACACTGAAGCTTTCTTT
clone_size: few; v_call: TRBV7-2; j_call: TRBJ2-7; d_call: TRBD1; cdr3_aa: CASSLRDRALYEQYF; cdr3_nt: TGTGCCAGCAGCCTAAGGGACAGGGCACTGTACGAGCAGTACTTC
clone_size: .; v_call: TRBV19; j_call: TRBJ1-3; d_call: .; cdr3_aa: CASSIGPVDFGGNTIYF; cdr3_nt: TGTGCCAGTAGTATCGGTCCTGTAGATTTTGGTGGAAACACCATATATTTT
clone_size: .; v_call: TRBV15; j_call: TRBJ1-2; d_call: .; cdr3_aa: CATSAGQNQNYGYTF; cdr3_nt: TGTGCCACCAGCGCCGGACAGAACCAAAACTATGGCTACACCTTC
clone_size: few; v_call: TRBV7-2; j_call: TRBJ1-2; d_call: TRBD1; cdr3_aa: CASSLQGATVGYTF; cdr3_nt: TGTGCCAGCAGCTTACAGGGGGCAACCGTTGGCTACACCTTC
clone_size: .; v_call: TRBV4-1; j_call: TRBJ1-5; d_call: TRBD1; cdr3_aa: CASSRNRGDQPQHF; cdr3_nt: TGCGCCAGCAGCCGTAACAGGGGCGATCAGCCCCAGCATTTT
clone_size: few; v_call: TRBV11-3; j_call: TRBJ2-1; d_call: .; cdr3_aa: CASSSHPGPDNEQFF; cdr3_nt: TGTGCCAGCAGCTCTCATCCGGGACCAGACAATGAGCAGTTCTTC
clone_size: .; v_call: TRBV28; j_call: TRBJ2-7; d_call: .; cdr3_aa: CASSPGRTLDEQYF; cdr3_nt: TGTGCCAGCAGCCCCGGAAGGACGCTGGACGAGCAGTACTTC
clone_size: once; v_call: TRBV24-1; j_call: TRBJ2-1; d_call: .; cdr3_aa: CATRGVENNEQFF; cdr3_nt: TGTGCCACCAGAGGCGTTGAGAATAATGAGCAGTTCTTC
clone_size: .; v_call: TRBV25-1; j_call: TRBJ2-7; d_call: .; cdr3_aa: CASSEEGLGQMQYF; cdr3_nt: TGTGCCAGCAGTGAAGAAGGTCTCGGGCAGATGCAGTACTTC
clone_size: .; v_call: TRBV20-1; j_call: TRBJ2-3; d_call: TRBD1; cdr3_aa: CSAQGQGARDTQYF; cdr3_nt: TGCAGTGCTCAGGGACAGGGGGCGAGGGATACGCAGTATTTT
clone_size: few; v_call: TRBV29-1; j_call: TRBJ1-1; d_call: TRBD1; cdr3_aa: CSGTTQGANTEAFF; cdr3_nt: TGCAGCGGTACTACGCAGGGGGCTAACACTGAAGCTTTCTTT